These T cell receptor beta chains were read from a single sample in a study of blood T cell repertoires in COVID-19. Produced via immunoSEQ multiplex PCR; TCRdb's table is partial and in-frame only. This table has 250,000 to 300,000 clones, approximately 91% appearing once. The specimen sequenced was PBMCs or T cells enriched from blood (not recorded which). All receptors derive from a human donor in a cohort exposed to, infected with or recovered from COVID-19 (not recorded which). The donor label of this sample is uncertain. CDR3s include the opening cysteine and the closing phenylalanine or tryptophan. A D gene is named only where the DNA matches it firmly. Expanded clones get a size class; other rows say once, few or many, or leave the size out.

CDR3 protein,CDR3 DNA,D gene,J gene,V gene,clone size
CASSYSKGDTEAFF,TGTGCCAGCAGTTACTCGAAGGGGGACACTGAAGCTTTCTTT,NA,TRBJ1-1,TRBV6-6,NA
CTSSQASRSNQPQHF,TGCACCAGCAGCCAAGCGAGCAGGAGCAATCAGCCCCAGCATTTT,NA,TRBJ1-5,TRBV1,NA
CASSQTGGSNQPQHF,TGTGCCAGTAGTCAAACAGGGGGTAGCAATCAGCCCCAGCATTTT,TRBD1,TRBJ1-5,TRBV19,NA
CASSQGARPLYGYTF,TGTGCCAGCAGCCAAGGAGCCAGGCCTCTCTATGGCTACACCTTC,NA,TRBJ1-2,TRBV3-1/TRBV3-2,NA
CASSSTGGATITDTQYF,TGTGCCAGCAGCTCTACAGGGGGCGCGACCATCACAGATACGCAGTATTTT,TRBD1,TRBJ2-3,TRBV7-8,NA
CACTTAYGYTF,TGTGCCTGCACAACCGCCTATGGCTACACCTTC,NA,TRBJ1-2,TRBV30,NA
CASSPATGTGETQYF,TGTGCCAGCAGCCCAGCCACGGGGACAGGAGAGACCCAGTACTTC,TRBD1,TRBJ2-5,TRBV14,NA
CASTVQTWGDTEAFF,TGTGCCAGTACTGTTCAGACGTGGGGGGACACTGAAGCTTTCTTT,NA,TRBJ1-1,TRBV19,NA
CASSQTKVQGTYGYTF,TGTGCCAGCAGCCAAACGAAGGTTCAGGGAACCTATGGCTACACCTTC,NA,TRBJ1-2,TRBV14,NA
CASSGQGAHGYTF,TGTGCCAGCAGTGGACAGGGGGCGCATGGCTACACCTTC,TRBD1,TRBJ1-2,TRBV12-3/TRBV12-4,NA
CASSLAWRIQGLPTEAFF,TGTGCCAGCAGCTTAGCGTGGAGGATACAGGGCTTACCCACTGAAGCTTTCTTT,NA,TRBJ1-1,TRBV7-9,NA
CASSITTGAGNTIYF,TGTGCCAGCAGCATTACTACAGGGGCTGGAAACACCATATATTTT,TRBD1,TRBJ1-3,TRBV7-9,NA
CASSGGGFTDTQYF,TGTGCCAGCAGCGGCGGGGGGTTTACAGATACGCAGTATTTT,TRBD2,TRBJ2-3,TRBV11-1,once
CASSGNRGRREKLFF,TGTGCCAGCAGCGGTAACAGGGGGCGGCGTGAAAAACTGTTTTTT,TRBD1,TRBJ1-4,TRBV5-6,NA
CASSLRQGAYF,TGTGCCAGCAGCTTGCGGCAGGGGGCATATTTT,TRBD1,TRBJ2-3,TRBV5-5,NA
CASSSSGGPKETQYF,TGTGCCAGCAGCAGTAGCGGGGGGCCGAAAGAGACCCAGTACTTC,TRBD2,TRBJ2-5,TRBV5-4,once
CASSLDDRGLDQPQHF,TGTGCCAGCAGCTTAGACGACAGGGGGTTGGATCAGCCCCAGCATTTT,TRBD1,TRBJ1-5,TRBV7-8,NA
CASSQSFRGAGANVLTF,TGTGCCAGCAGCCAGTCCTTTCGGGGGGCTGGGGCCAACGTCCTGACTTTC,TRBD2,TRBJ2-6,TRBV4-2,NA
CASSKDRVDAGELFF,TGCGCCAGCAGCAAGGACAGGGTGGACGCCGGGGAGCTGTTTTTT,TRBD1,TRBJ2-2,TRBV5-1,once
CASSEARGTHSYEQYF,TGTGCCAGCAGTGAAGCAAGGGGAACCCACTCCTACGAGCAGTACTTC,NA,TRBJ2-7,TRBV2,NA
CASSPRTGEEYGYTF,TGTGCCAGCAGTCCCCGGACAGGGGAAGAATATGGCTACACCTTC,TRBD1,TRBJ1-2,TRBV28,NA
CASSDRGSGYTF,TGTGCCAGCAGTGACAGGGGGAGTGGCTACACCTTC,TRBD1,TRBJ1-2,TRBV6-1,NA
CASSDRAGAVTDTQYF,TGCGCCAGCAGTGATAGAGCGGGGGCGGTCACAGATACGCAGTATTTT,TRBD2,TRBJ2-3,TRBV10-1,NA
CATRWGGNTEAFF,TGTGCCACCAGATGGGGAGGGAATACTGAAGCTTTCTTT,NA,TRBJ1-1,TRBV5-4,NA
CASTASTVSGGLIEDEQFF,TGTGCCAGCACCGCTTCCACCGTTAGCGGGGGGCTAATCGAGGATGAGCAGTTCTTC,TRBD2,TRBJ2-1,TRBV9,NA
CASSEGIPAEAFF,TGCGCCAGCAGTGAGGGCATCCCCGCTGAAGCTTTCTTT,NA,TRBJ1-1,TRBV10-2,NA
CASSLQQGSYGYTF,TGCGCCAGCAGCTTGCAACAGGGGAGCTATGGCTACACCTTC,TRBD1,TRBJ1-2,TRBV5-1,NA
CASSLSFGGRQPQHF,TGTGCCAGCAGTTTATCGTTCGGGGGGCGCCAGCCCCAGCATTTT,NA,TRBJ1-5,TRBV27,NA
CAWSVQAEETQYF,TGTGCCTGGAGTGTTCAGGCAGAAGAGACCCAGTACTTC,NA,TRBJ2-5,TRBV30,NA
CASSPPLRGDHNSPLHF,TGTGCCAGCAGCCCGCCCTTACGGGGGGACCATAATTCACCCCTCCACTTT,NA,TRBJ1-6,TRBV7-3,NA
CASSQEGIGGSSGGYTDTQYF,TGCGCCAGCAGCCAAGAGGGGATTGGCGGATCCAGCGGGGGGTACACAGATACGCAGTATTTT,TRBD2,TRBJ2-3,TRBV4-3,NA
CASSISRTGGTEAFF,TGTGCCAGTAGTATTAGCAGGACAGGGGGCACTGAAGCTTTCTTT,TRBD1,TRBJ1-1,TRBV19,NA
CASSPAGGSGNTIYF,TGTGCCAGCTCACCAGCGGGGGGCTCTGGAAACACCATATATTTT,NA,TRBJ1-3,TRBV18,NA
CASSHRWGEVETGTQYF,TGTGCCAGCAGCCATCGGTGGGGGGAGGTCGAAACCGGGACCCAGTACTTC,NA,TRBJ2-5,TRBV5-6,NA
CASREDRSSYNSPLHF,TGTGCCAGCAGGGAGGACAGAAGCTCCTATAATTCACCCCTCCACTTT,NA,TRBJ1-6,TRBV2,NA
CASSLGTGGNTIYF,TGTGCCAGCAGCTTAGGGACAGGGGGAAACACCATATATTTT,TRBD1,TRBJ1-3,TRBV7-2,NA
CASSLNSGNQPQHF,TGCGCCAGCAGCCTGAACAGCGGAAATCAGCCCCAGCATTTT,NA,TRBJ1-5,TRBV4-1,NA
CASNSRGALNQPQHF,TGTGCCAGCAATTCCCGGGGGGCACTTAATCAGCCCCAGCATTTT,NA,TRBJ1-5,TRBV18,NA
CARIGVEFTDTQYF,TGTGCCAGAATTGGTGTGGAGTTCACAGATACGCAGTATTTT,NA,TRBJ2-3,TRBV6-5,NA
CSLKPLTGISYNEQFF,TGCAGCCTCAAACCCCTTACAGGGATCTCCTACAATGAGCAGTTCTTC,NA,TRBJ2-1,TRBV29-1,once
CASSYSTADTQYF,TGTGCCAGCAGTTACTCGACAGCAGATACGCAGTATTTT,NA,TRBJ2-3,TRBV6-6,NA
CASHGPAGLDGYTF,TGTGCCAGTCATGGGCCGGCAGGGTTGGATGGCTACACCTTC,NA,TRBJ1-2,TRBV19,once
CASSARQGAGYGYTF,TGTGCCAGCAGTGCCCGACAGGGGGCTGGGTATGGCTACACCTTC,TRBD1,TRBJ1-2,TRBV2,NA
CASSYGQGGQETQYF,TGTGCCAGCAGTTATGGACAGGGGGGTCAAGAGACCCAGTACTTC,TRBD1,TRBJ2-5,TRBV6-2/TRBV6-3,once
CAWSVGGAHSNQPQHF,TGTGCCTGGAGTGTGGGGGGAGCGCATAGCAATCAGCCCCAGCATTTT,NA,TRBJ1-5,TRBV30,few
CASSRRTGGQMGDTEAFF,TGTGCCAGCAGCCGCCGGACAGGGGGACAGATGGGGGACACTGAAGCTTTCTTT,TRBD1,TRBJ1-1,TRBV3-1/TRBV3-2,once
CASSFREDTEAFF,TGTGCCAGCAGCTTCAGGGAGGACACTGAAGCTTTCTTT,NA,TRBJ1-1,TRBV7-9,NA
CASSQEGLASTDTQYF,TGTGCCAGCAGCCAAGAGGGGCTAGCGAGCACAGATACGCAGTATTTT,NA,TRBJ2-3,TRBV14,once
CASSPPGFRGTDTQYF,TGTGCCAGCTCACCACCGGGGTTCAGGGGCACAGATACGCAGTATTTT,NA,TRBJ2-3,TRBV18,NA
CASSQGSLETQYF,TGCGCCAGCAGCCAAGGTTCCTTAGAGACCCAGTACTTC,NA,TRBJ2-5,TRBV4-1,NA
CASTWRTGFGLQPQHF,TGTGCCAGCACTTGGAGGACAGGTTTCGGTCTTCAGCCCCAGCATTTT,NA,TRBJ1-5,TRBV21-1,NA
CASSLEGNTEAFF,TGTGCCAGCAGCTTGGAGGGGAACACTGAAGCTTTCTTT,NA,TRBJ1-1,TRBV7-9,NA
CASRGTGKGSEAFF,TGTGCCAGCAGGGGGACAGGGAAAGGCTCTGAAGCTTTCTTT,TRBD1,TRBJ1-1,TRBV28,once
CASSLGQGRDTQYF,TGTGCCAGCTCACTTGGACAGGGCAGAGATACGCAGTATTTT,TRBD1,TRBJ2-3,TRBV18,NA
CSVPGTAGGYTF,TGCAGCGTTCCCGGGACGGCGGGAGGCTACACCTTC,NA,TRBJ1-2,TRBV29-1,NA
CASSEDGDSNQPQHF,TGTGCCAGCAGTGAAGACGGGGATAGCAATCAGCCCCAGCATTTT,NA,TRBJ1-5,TRBV2,NA
CASSLYIAGGREQFF,TGCGCCAGCAGCCTCTACATAGCGGGGGGGAGAGAGCAGTTCTTC,TRBD2,TRBJ2-1,TRBV5-1,NA